This T cell receptor beta chain stems from a study of T cells after yellow fever vaccination. Study information: Low-cell-number fractions were prepared with SMART-Seq v4 Ultra Low Input.

The CDR3 length is 16 residues. Germline lookup yields CDR1 LNHDA and CDR2 SQIVND (reference sequence). The V gene lost 1 base and the J gene lost 0 bases, with 9 bases spanning the gap. This clonotype has a count of ten or more. TCRdb re-called the 5' RACE reads through MiXCR, storing one row per CDR3 protein. The data show over 8,000 distinct CDR3 sequences, with less than 6% seen just once and roughly 1.6% held by the top ten. General study points: Only a minor proportion of clonotypes was detected across both CD4 and CD8 compartments.

The rearrangement uses TRBV19 and TRBJ1-4; D might be TRBD1 (6 bases). This TCR was sampled from a young man who received the YFV17D yellow fever vaccine. Here the sequenced sample was PBMCs, either bulk or a sorted T-cell subset (CD4+, CD8+, memory, or dextramer-sorted; not recorded which), taken around 15 days after the first yellow fever vaccination. CDR3 sequence: CASSIGRGATNEKLFF. CDR3 DNA: TGTGCCAGTAGTATAGGCAGGGGTGCAACTAATGAAAAACTGTTTTTT.